One and the same sample provided the 21 T cell receptor beta chains below, sequenced in a study of OX40 agonist ivuxolimab in advanced cancers. Produced via immunoSEQ multiplex PCR; TCRdb's table is partial and in-frame only. This table holds 60,000 to 75,000 clones, 85% to 90% found once. The material sequenced was CD4+ or CD8+ T cells sorted from blood, taken in a trial of the OX40 agonist ivuxolimab. All receptors derive from an adult with an advanced solid tumor such as melanoma, head and neck, liver or kidney cancer.

This clone was detected once. The chain has TRBV9 and TRBJ1-3; TRBD1 might be the D (5 bases). V dropped 4 bases and J dropped 2 bases, with 10 bases sitting between them. Germline V lookup: CDR1 SGDLS, CDR2 YYNGEE. CDR3 length equals 14 residues. CDR3 in amino acids: CASSPGGAGNTIYF. The DNA for the CDR3 is TGTGCCAGCAGCCCCGGGGGGGCTGGAAACACCATATATTTT.

This clone appeared once. The rearrangement joins TRBV5-1 to TRBJ1-1; 9 nucleotides match TRBD1. Trimming removed 4 bases from V and 5 bases from J; junction bases left unmatched: 6. Germline V gene data show CDR1 as SGHRS and CDR2 as YFSETQ. CDR3 length: 14 residues. The CDR3 DNA follows: TGCGCCAGCAGCCCCGGGACAGGGTGGACTGAAGCTTTCTTT. It yields the protein CASSPGTGWTEAFF.

V gene TRBV5-8 combines with J gene TRBJ1-3, with D unclear. Germline CDR1 SGHTS, CDR2 YDEGEE. The CDR3 is 13 residues long. Deletions cut 0 bases from V and 4 bases from J, with 5 bases between. CDR3 amino acids: CASSLDSGNTIYF. CDR3 DNA sequence: TGTGCCAGCAGCTTGGATAGCGGAAACACCATATATTTT.

The chain has TRBV5-4 and TRBJ1-1, with D maybe TRBD1 (6 bases). V lost 4 bases and J lost 9, with 13 bases in between. The CDR3 length is 12 residues. Per germline, CDR1 SGHNT and CDR2 YYREEE (reference sequence). The CDR3 loop reads CASSRDTQKAFF. Here the CDR3 DNA reads TGTGCCAGCAGCAGGGACACTCAAAAAGCTTTCTTT.

This chain joins TRBV5-5 and TRBJ1-3, with TRBD1 as a possible D gene (6 bases). Trimming took off 3 bases at V and 4 bases at J, with 17 bases between the two ends. Per germline, CDR1 SGHKS and CDR2 YYEKEE (reference sequence). CDR3 size: 16 residues. CDR3 coding DNA: TGTGCCAGCAGCTGGGACGCGGGGGCTGGAGGAAACACCATATATTTT. The encoded protein is CASSWDAGAGGNTIYF.

The chain has TRBV6-5 and TRBJ2-7; D possibly corresponds to TRBD1 (6 bases). The CDR3 is 14 residues long. Germline CDR1 MNHEY, CDR2 SVGAGI. Trimming left V 5 bases short and J 5 bases short, with 16 bases between. The CDR3 region has the DNA TGTGCCAGCAGTGAACAGGGTCAATCCCACGAGCAGTACTTC. It encodes CASSEQGQSHEQYF.

The chain has TRBV30 and TRBJ1-4, with a tentative D call TRBD1 (5 bases). The germline CDR1 and CDR2 sequences are GTSNPN and SVGIG (reference sequence). The CDR3 consists of 14 residues. V was pared by 2 bases and J by 0 bases, with 7 bases between. CDR3 nucleotides: TGTGCCTGGAGTCGAGGGGCAACTAATGAAAAACTGTTTTTT. This gives the protein CAWSRGATNEKLFF.

The CDR3 region is CASMSGTGEAQPQHF. In nucleotides, the CDR3 is TGTGCCAGCATGTCAGGGACAGGGGAGGCTCAGCCCCAGCATTTT. This chain links TRBV2 with TRBJ1-5, with TRBD1 matching 10 bases. Germline V gene data show CDR1 as SNHLY and CDR2 as FYNNEI. V lost 7 bases to trimming and J lost 6 bases; unmatched junction nucleotides: 9. This CDR3 contains 15 residues.

For the CDR3, the DNA is TGTGCCAGCAGCAAGGCCGCAACTAATGAAAAACTGTTTTTT. It encodes CASSKAATNEKLFF. The chain combines TRBV5-6 with TRBJ1-4, with D unresolved. The CDR3 has 14 amino acids. V was cut by 4 bases and J by 0 bases, with 7 bases left in between. Germline V gene data show CDR1 as SGHDT and CDR2 as YYEEEE.

This chain joins TRBV28 and TRBJ1-3, with 7 bases fitting TRBD1. This CDR3 comprises 14 residues. The trim removed 7 bases at V and 3 bases at J, leaving 6 bases unmatched. Germline V gives CDR1 MDHEN, CDR2 SYDVKM. The CDR3 DNA reads TGTGCCAGCATTACACAGGGGATTGGAAACACCATATATTTT. It yields the protein CASITQGIGNTIYF.

The chain employs TRBV19 and TRBJ1-5; D gene ambiguous. CDR3 length: 14 amino acids. Germline values: CDR1 LNHDA, CDR2 SQIVND (reference sequence). Trimming removed 2 bases at V and 4 bases at J, with 9 bases between. This chain's CDR3 is CASSISRTNQPQHF. In DNA form, the CDR3 reads TGTGCCAGTAGTATATCCAGGACGAATCAGCCCCAGCATTTT.

The chain uses TRBV7-2 and TRBJ2-5, with 9 bases matching TRBD1. Per germline, CDR1 SGHTA and CDR2 FQGNSA. Trimming took 4 bases from V and 4 from J; bases not matched to a gene: 10. The CDR3 totals 16 residues. As DNA, the CDR3 is TGTGCCAGCAGCTCCTCCGGGACAGGGAAGGGAGAGACCCAGTACTTC. This codes for CASSSSGTGKGETQYF.

V usage is TRBV19 and J usage is TRBJ1-1; D call uncertain. The CDR3 has 11 residues. Trimming cost V 7 bases and J 1 base, with 4 bases left between them. Germline values: CDR1 LNHDA, CDR2 SQIVND (reference sequence). CDR3 in amino acids: CASKQNTEAFF. For the CDR3, the DNA is TGTGCCAGTAAACAGAACACTGAAGCTTTCTTT.

The J gene is TRBJ2-7, the V gene TRBV7-2; possibly TRBD1 for D (5 bases). V lost 5 bases and J 3 bases, leaving 14 bases between the germline ends. The CDR3 is 14 residues long. Germline V lookup: CDR1 SGHTA, CDR2 FQGNSA. The CDR3 DNA reads as TGTGCCAGCAGCCCTGACAGCGCCGACTACGAGCAGTACTTC. This codes for CASSPDSADYEQYF.

The chain joins TRBV5-1 to TRBJ2-7, with 8 bases aligning to TRBD2. The CDR3 consists of 13 residues. The trim removed 4 bases at V and 4 bases at J, leaving 4 bases unmatched. Germline V gene data show CDR1 as SGHRS and CDR2 as YFSETQ. CDR3: CASSLGGEYEQYF. CDR3 sequence (DNA): TGCGCCAGCAGCCTCGGGGGGGAGTACGAGCAGTACTTC.

The chain couples TRBV5-4 to TRBJ1-6, with D perhaps matching TRBD1 (5 bases). The CDR3 sequence is 16 residues long. V was pared by 0 bases and J by 8 bases, with 15 bases between. Germline-derived CDR1 and CDR2 are SGHNT and YYREEE (reference sequence). The chain's CDR3 is CASSLEGVGVYSPLHF. The CDR3 DNA is TGTGCCAGCAGCTTGGAAGGGGTAGGAGTTTATTCACCCCTCCACTTT.

The V and J genes are TRBV19 and TRBJ2-3; no reliable D call. The CDR3 extends over 16 amino acids. V gave up 4 bases and J gave up 0 bases, with 14 bases separating them. Germline CDR1 reads LNHDA; CDR2 reads SQIVND (reference sequence). In nucleotides, the CDR3 is TGTGCCAGTAGTAGGAGTACAGCCGTTAGCACAGATACGCAGTATTTT. This gives the protein CASSRSTAVSTDTQYF. Full variable domain (rest looked up from reference TRBV19 and TRBJ2-3): DGGITQSPKYLFRKEGQNVTLSCEQNLNHDAMYWYRQDPGQGLRLIYYSQIVNDFQKGDIAEGYSVSREKKESFPLTVTSAQKNPTAFYLCASSRSTAVSTDTQYFGPGTRLTVL.

This chain uses TRBV5-1 with TRBJ2-1; perhaps TRBD2 as D (5 bases). CDR1 is SGHRS, CDR2 YFSETQ, per germline. V lost 4 bases to trimming and J lost 7 bases, with 9 bases between them. The CDR3 has 12 amino acids. This CDR3 is CASSLPGNEQFF. The CDR3, as DNA: TGCGCCAGCAGCCTCCCGGGAAATGAGCAGTTCTTC. Variable domain in full (rest from reference TRBV5-1 and TRBJ2-1): KAGVTQTPRYLIKTRGQQVTLSCSPISGHRSVSWYQQTPGQGLQFLFEYFSETQRNKGNFPGRFSGRQFSNSRSEMNVSTLELGDSALYLCASSLPGNEQFFGPGTRLTVL.

The V gene is TRBV19, the J gene TRBJ2-7; D possibly corresponds to TRBD1 (5 bases). Germline lookup yields CDR1 LNHDA and CDR2 SQIVND (reference sequence). The CDR3 is 14 amino acids. V was cut by 3 bases and J by 3 bases, with 12 bases left in between. This CDR3 is CASSIPGHNYEQYF. DNA for the CDR3: TGTGCCAGTAGTATCCCCGGACACAACTACGAGCAGTACTTC.

The rearrangement joins TRBV28 to TRBJ2-3, with TRBD1 matching 8 bases. Losses at the gene ends were 7 bases for V and 4 bases for J; bases not matched to a gene: 13. Germline V gives CDR1 MDHEN, CDR2 SYDVKM. The CDR3 totals 16 residues. The CDR3 nucleotides read TGTGCCAGCACAATCCCCGGTACAGGGGGGTCAGATACGCAGTATTTT. It encodes CASTIPGTGGSDTQYF. The full variable domain, with the rest looked up from reference TRBV28 and TRBJ2-3, is DVKVTQSSRYLVKRTGEKVFLECVQDMDHENMFWYRQDPGLGLRLIYFSYDVKMKEKGDIPEGYSVSREKKERFSLILESASTNQTSMYLCASTIPGTGGSDTQYFGPGTRLTVL.

The chain joins TRBV6-1 to TRBJ1-3; TRBD1 might be the D (5 bases). This CDR3 spans 15 amino acids. Between the trimmed V and J ends, which lost 3 bases and 0 bases, there was a span of 9 bases. CDR1 is MNHNS, CDR2 SASEGT, per germline. CDR3 DNA: TGTGCCAGCAGTGAGGAGGGGTACTCTGGAAACACCATATATTTT. Translation: CASSEEGYSGNTIYF.